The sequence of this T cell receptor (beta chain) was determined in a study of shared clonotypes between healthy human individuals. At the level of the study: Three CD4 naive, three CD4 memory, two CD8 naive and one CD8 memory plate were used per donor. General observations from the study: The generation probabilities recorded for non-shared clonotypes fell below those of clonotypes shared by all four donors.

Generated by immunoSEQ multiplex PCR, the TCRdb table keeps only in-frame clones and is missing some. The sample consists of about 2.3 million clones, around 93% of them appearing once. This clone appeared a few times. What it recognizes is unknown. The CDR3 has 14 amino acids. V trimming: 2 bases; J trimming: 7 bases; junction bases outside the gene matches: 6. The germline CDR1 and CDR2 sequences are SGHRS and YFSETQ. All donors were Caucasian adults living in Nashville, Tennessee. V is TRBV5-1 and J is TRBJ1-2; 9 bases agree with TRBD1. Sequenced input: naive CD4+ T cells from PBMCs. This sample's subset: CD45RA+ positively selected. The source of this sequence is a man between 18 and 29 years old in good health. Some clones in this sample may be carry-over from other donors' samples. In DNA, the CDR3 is TGCGCCAGCAGCTTCCGGGACAGGGTGGGTGGCTACACCTTC. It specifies CASSFRDRVGGYTF.